The TCR beta chain described here comes from a study of blood T cell repertoires in COVID-19. Study at large: The United States, Italy and Spain were the sources of the acute and convalescent COVID-19 samples. PBMCs, B-cell-depleted T cells, or T cells provided the cDNA or gDNA that made up the material.

This CDR3 has 16 residues. V was clipped by 3 bases and J by 2 bases; unmatched bases: 10. Germline V gives CDR1 SGHDT, CDR2 YYEEEE. Original handling: Scientists estimated how many nucleated cells there were by amplifying reference gene primers. Using immunoSEQ multiplex PCR, the repertoire was profiled, and TCRdb retains in-frame clones only, with some absent. V, J and clone size were drawn from that table, and D and trimming were deduced from the DNA. Of some 150,000 clones in the sample, about 89% were seen once. The sequence derives from a man over 45 with active COVID-19. The genes are TRBV5-6 and TRBJ2-7; the match to TRBD2 covers 8 bases. Sequenced input: peripheral blood. DNA of the CDR3: TGTGCCAGCAGCTCCCTGCTCGGGGGGGTCCCCTACGAGCAGTACTTC. Its protein product is CASSSLLGGVPYEQYF.